This T cell receptor (beta chain) was retrieved from a study of glioma-infiltrating T cells. Study-wide results and caveats: Only very few CDR3 sequences appeared in both tissue and blood. Tissue-blood divergence was below expectation in non-neoplastic patients, above in gliomas.

The iRepertoire nested amplicon-rescue multiplex PCR amplified TCR alpha and beta CDR3s from RNA. Tissue mRNA or PBMC total RNA, roughly 90-400 ng, went into one-step reverse transcription and amplification. In TCRdb, the multiplex PCR reads were re-called with MiXCR into one record per CDR3 protein. The table has around 180,000 distinct CDR3 sequences, 43% seen once. A remark on this clonotype: Its antigen is unidentified.

The clonotype was recovered from a human donor with low-grade glioma or glioblastoma, undergoing nonglioma brain surgery, or in good health (not recorded which). Sequencing input: glioma tissue, nonneoplastic brain tissue, or PBMCs (not recorded which).

CDR3 region: CASSSDRGNEQFF. CDR3 nucleotide sequence: TGTGCCAGCAGTTCGGATAGAGGGAATGAGCAGTTCTTC. V gene TRBV27 combines with J gene TRBJ2-1, with D possibly being TRBD2 (5 bases). CDR1 MNHEY and CDR2 SMNVEV come from the germline V gene (reference sequence). The CDR3 contains 13 residues. Trimming shortened V by 4 bases and J by 7 bases, and 11 bases separated the two germline ends.